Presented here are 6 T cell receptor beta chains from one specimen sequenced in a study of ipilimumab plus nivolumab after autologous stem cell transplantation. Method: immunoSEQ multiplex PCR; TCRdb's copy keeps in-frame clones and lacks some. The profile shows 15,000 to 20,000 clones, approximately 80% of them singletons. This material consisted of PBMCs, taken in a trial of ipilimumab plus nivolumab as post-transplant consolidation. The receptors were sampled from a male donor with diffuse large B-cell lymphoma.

The CDR3 bases are TGTGCCAGCAATTCAGCGGGGCCAGGGGAGACCCAGTACTTC. It yields the protein CASNSAGPGETQYF. V usage is TRBV27 and J usage is TRBJ2-5; 7 nucleotides align to TRBD2. The ends lost 7 bases at V and 5 bases at J; junction bases unmatched: 10. The CDR3 is 14 residues long. Germline assignment: CDR1 MNHEY and CDR2 SMNVEV (reference sequence).

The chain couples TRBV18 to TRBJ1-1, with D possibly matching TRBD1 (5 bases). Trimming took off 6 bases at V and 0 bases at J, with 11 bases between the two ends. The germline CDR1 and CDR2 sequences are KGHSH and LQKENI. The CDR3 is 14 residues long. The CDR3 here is CASSATAMNTEAFF. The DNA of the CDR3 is TGTGCCAGCTCTGCGACAGCCATGAACACTGAAGCTTTCTTT.

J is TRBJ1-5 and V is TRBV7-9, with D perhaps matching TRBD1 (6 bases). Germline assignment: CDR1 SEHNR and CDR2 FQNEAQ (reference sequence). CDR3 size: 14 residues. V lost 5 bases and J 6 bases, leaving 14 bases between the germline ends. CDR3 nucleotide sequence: TGTGCCAGCAGCATAGGGGGTGGAGGTCAGCCCCAGCATTTT. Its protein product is CASSIGGGGQPQHF.

The CDR3 spells CASSTSGTSYEQYF. The CDR3 DNA sequence: TGTGCCAGCAGCACCAGCGGAACCTCCTACGAGCAGTACTTC. The chain joins TRBV7-3 to TRBJ2-7; D is perhaps TRBD2 (5 bases). The ends were cut back, 5 bases at V and 0 bases at J, with 11 bases in the middle. This CDR3 contains 14 residues. Per the germline V gene, CDR1 is SGHTA and CDR2 is FQGTGA. Full variable domain (outside the CDR3, taken from reference TRBV7-3 and TRBJ2-7): GAGVSQTPSNKVTEKGKYVELRCDPISGHTALYWYRQSLGQGPEFLIYFQGTGAADDSGLPNDRFFAVRPEGSVSTLKIQRTERGDSAVYLCASSTSGTSYEQYFGPGTRLTVT.

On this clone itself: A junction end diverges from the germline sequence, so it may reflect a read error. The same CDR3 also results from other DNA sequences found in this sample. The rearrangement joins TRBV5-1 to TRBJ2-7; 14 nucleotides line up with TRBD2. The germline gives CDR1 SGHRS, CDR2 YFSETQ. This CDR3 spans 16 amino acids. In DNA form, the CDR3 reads TGCGCCAGCAGCTTGGCCGGGACTAGCGGGGGTCGCGAGCAGTACTTT. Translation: CASSLAGTSGGREQYF.

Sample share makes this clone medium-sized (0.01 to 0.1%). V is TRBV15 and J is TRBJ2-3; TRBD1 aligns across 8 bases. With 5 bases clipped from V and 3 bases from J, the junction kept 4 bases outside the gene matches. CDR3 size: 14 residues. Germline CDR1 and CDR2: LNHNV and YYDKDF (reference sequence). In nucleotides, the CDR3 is TGTGCCACCAGCCTCGGACAGGGAACAGATACGCAGTATTTT. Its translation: CATSLGQGTDTQYF.